Below are 25 T cell receptor beta chains sequenced from a single sample in a study of Ad26.COV2.S vaccination and SARS-CoV-2 variants (dated by TCRdb to about 2021). The receptor library was made with the immunoSEQ multiplex PCR assay. Held by TCRdb, this immuneACCESS table contains in-frame sequences only and omits some clones. Under half of the omission traces to an unresolved V gene where checked; the cause of the rest is unknown. In this sample the table shows around 250,000 clones, roughly 87% of which occur a single time. Roughly 3% of the sample is in the top ten clones. The intended sense of this specimen's treatment or condition label: around 19 received Ad26.COV2.S at low or high dose, single or two shots; about 5 received placebo; per-sample allocation not given. Repertoires of vaccine and placebo recipients were sequenced from samples collected on day 63 after the first injection. Material: peripheral blood, obtained in a trial of Ad26.COV2.S vaccine versus placebo. The receptors were gathered from a person aged 18-60 years who received the Ad26.COV2.S COVID-19 vaccine or a placebo.

V and J are TRBV10-3 and TRBJ2-2, with 8 bases fitting TRBD1. CDR1 and CDR2 (germline): ENHRY, SYGVKD. V was clipped by 6 bases and J by 4 bases; unmatched bases: 4. CDR3 length equals 14 residues. CDR3 protein: CAIRDRDFTGELFF. The CDR3 DNA is TGTGCCATCAGGGACAGGGATTTCACCGGGGAGCTGTTTTTT.

The genes are TRBV4-1 and TRBJ2-5, with TRBD2 matching over 9 bases. Germline CDR1 and CDR2: MGHRA and YSYEKL. V lost 4 bases and J lost 5; bases outside the gene matches: 14. This CDR3 region has 17 residues. CDR3 region: CASSPLDWRGGKETQYF. In DNA form, the CDR3 reads TGCGCCAGCAGCCCGCTAGACTGGCGGGGGGGCAAGGAGACCCAGTACTTC.

The chain employs TRBV20-1 and TRBJ2-1; D is possibly TRBD2 (5 bases). This CDR3 comprises 11 residues. Germline V CDR1 and CDR2: DFQATT, SNEGSKA (reference sequence). V was shortened by 3 bases and J by 16 bases, with 16 bases between the two germline ends. CDR3 in amino acids: CSASIAPGAFF. The CDR3 DNA is TGCAGTGCTAGTATAGCGCCGGGCGCCTTCTTC.

The chain recombines TRBV6-4 with TRBJ2-2; perhaps TRBD2 as D (5 bases). The CDR3 consists of 15 residues. The germline V gene encodes CDR1 MRHNA and CDR2 SNTAGT. With 5 bases removed from V and 0 bases from J, the gap between germline ends came to 10 bases. CDR3 sequence: CASSHWESNTGELFF. For the CDR3, the DNA is TGTGCCAGCAGTCACTGGGAGTCGAACACCGGGGAGCTGTTTTTT.

The genes are TRBV25-1 and TRBJ2-1; D perhaps matches TRBD2 (5 bases). Per germline, CDR1 MGHDK and CDR2 SYGVNS. The CDR3 is made up of 14 amino acids. Trimming took 4 bases from V and 4 from J, leaving 11 bases between them. DNA of the CDR3: TGTGCCAGCAGTGGGACTGACCCTTACAATGAGCAGTTCTTC. Protein product: CASSGTDPYNEQFF.

The chain uses TRBV18 and TRBJ1-1; a possible D gene is TRBD1 (5 bases). The CDR3 is 14 residues long. V lost 3 bases to trimming and J lost 5 bases, with 13 bases between them. Germline V gives CDR1 KGHSH, CDR2 LQKENI. The DNA of the CDR3 is TGTGCCAGCTCACCGCAGGGCCTTAAAACTGAAGCTTTCTTT. Encoded protein: CASSPQGLKTEAFF.

CDR3 bases: TGTGCCAGCAGCACCGGACAGGGAACCTACAATGAGCAGTTCTTC. Encoded protein: CASSTGQGTYNEQFF. The chain combines TRBV9 with TRBJ2-1; TRBD1 agrees at 8 bases. Looked up from germline, CDR1 is SGDLS and CDR2 is YYNGEE. The V and J ends lost 4 bases and 2 bases, in that order; junction bases with no gene match: 5. The CDR3 extends over 15 amino acids. The complete variable domain, with remaining parts taken from reference TRBV9 and TRBJ2-1, reads DSGVTQTPKHLITATGQRVTLRCSPRSGDLSVYWYQQSLDQGLQFLIQYYNGEERAKGNILERFSAQQFPDLHSELNLSSLELGDSALYFCASSTGQGTYNEQFFGPGTRLTVL.

This chain uses TRBV6-5 with TRBJ2-7, with D maybe TRBD2 (6 bases). V lost 5 bases and J 0 bases, leaving 14 bases between the germline ends. Germline V gene data show CDR1 as MNHEY and CDR2 as SVGAGI. This CDR3 spans 15 amino acids. This chain's CDR3 is CASSPGTGSSYEQYV. The CDR3 region has the DNA TGTGCCAGCAGTCCAGGGACTGGAAGCTCCTACGAGCAGTACGTC.

The V call is TRBV5-4, the J call TRBJ2-1, with 8 bases matching TRBD2. Germline lookup yields CDR1 SGHNT and CDR2 YYREEE (reference sequence). The CDR3 covers 16 residues. V gave up 0 bases and J gave up 0 bases; unmatched junction bases: 2. The CDR3 sequence: CASSLEGTSSYNEQFF. DNA for the CDR3: TGTGCCAGCAGCTTGGAGGGGACTAGCTCCTACAATGAGCAGTTCTTC. The full variable domain, with the rest looked up from reference TRBV5-4 and TRBJ2-1, is ETGVTQSPTHLIKTRGQQVTLRCSSQSGHNTVSWYQQALGQGPQFIFQYYREEENGRGNFPPRFSGLQFPNYSSELNVNALELDDSALYLCASSLEGTSSYNEQFFGPGTRLTVL.

This clone was detected once. The J gene is TRBJ1-2, the V gene TRBV9, with D perhaps TRBD1 (5 bases). V lost 6 bases to trimming and J lost 4 bases, with 13 bases between them. The CDR3 extends over 13 amino acids. In germline, CDR1 is SGDLS, CDR2 YYNGEE. The CDR3 DNA follows: TGTGCCAGCAATCCAGGGTGGAGCTATGGCTACACCTTC. Translating it yields CASNPGWSYGYTF.

The V gene is TRBV7-8, the J gene TRBJ2-1; TRBD2 matches 15 bases. CDR1 SGHVS and CDR2 FQNEAQ come from the germline V gene. J was trimmed by 0 bases and V by 4 bases; bases with no gene match: 7. This CDR3 contains 19 residues. The CDR3 here is CASSSRTSGGASSYNEQFF. The CDR3 DNA is TGTGCCAGCAGCTCGCGGACTAGCGGGGGGGCAAGCTCCTACAATGAGCAGTTCTTC.

The rearrangement links TRBV6-4 to TRBJ2-3; 9 bases match TRBD2. The CDR3 is 15 residues long. Germline CDR1 is MRHNA and CDR2 is SNTAGT. V shed 10 bases, J shed 6 bases, and the junction held 14 bases outside the gene matches. This CDR3 reads CATRPAGGQGDTQYF. The CDR3 DNA sequence: TGTGCCACACGGCCCGCGGGAGGGCAAGGGGATACGCAGTATTTT.

V is TRBV30 and J is TRBJ1-1; D uncertain. Germline values: CDR1 GTSNPN, CDR2 SVGIG (reference sequence). Trimming pared 7 bases from V and 1 base from J, leaving 10 bases between. This CDR3 is built from 12 residues. The CDR3, as DNA: TGTGCCTCCACGGAGGGGAACACTGAAGCTTTCTTT. Its translation: CASTEGNTEAFF.

The V and J genes are TRBV14 and TRBJ1-2; tentatively, D is TRBD1 (5 bases). The CDR3 has 15 residues. V lost 1 base and J 7 bases, leaving 16 bases between the germline ends. Germline loops: CDR1 SGHDN, CDR2 FVKESK. CDR3 coding DNA: TGTGCCAGCAGCCAAGCCCCGGGACCCGGGGGTGGCTACACCTTC. Amino acids: CASSQAPGPGGGYTF.

The rearrangement joins TRBV5-4 to TRBJ2-2; no clear D. Germline CDR1 SGHNT, CDR2 YYREEE (reference sequence). The CDR3 totals 16 residues. V lost 5 bases to trimming and J lost 5 bases, with 19 bases between them. This CDR3 is CASRKRADGLTGELFF. The CDR3 bases are TGTGCCAGCAGAAAGCGCGCGGACGGCCTTACCGGGGAGCTGTTTTTT. Combining the CDR3 with reference TRBV5-4 and TRBJ2-2 gives the whole variable domain ETGVTQSPTHLIKTRGQQVTLRCSSQSGHNTVSWYQQALGQGPQFIFQYYREEENGRGNFPPRFSGLQFPNYSSELNVNALELDDSALYLCASRKRADGLTGELFFGEGSRLTVL.

The chain carries TRBV18 and TRBJ2-7; D is perhaps TRBD1 or TRBD2 (5 bases each). From germline, CDR1 is KGHSH and CDR2 LQKENI. The CDR3 has 15 residues. The V end lost 3 bases, the J end lost 2 bases, and 14 bases lay between the germline ends. The CDR3 DNA is TGTGCCAGCTCACCCCACGGGACCTTCCCCTACGAGCAGTACGTC. It yields the protein CASSPHGTFPYEQYV.

The rearrangement uses TRBV5-1 and TRBJ1-2, with D unclear. Germline V CDR1 and CDR2: SGHRS, YFSETQ. Trimming took 6 bases from V and 3 from J, leaving 12 bases between them. The CDR3 has 13 amino acids. CDR3 nucleotide sequence: TGCGCCAGCAAATCCCTGTTGGACTATGGCTACACCTTC. Amino acids: CASKSLLDYGYTF. The full variable domain, in which reference TRBV5-1 and TRBJ1-2 provide the parts outside the CDR3, is KAGVTQTPRYLIKTRGQQVTLSCSPISGHRSVSWYQQTPGQGLQFLFEYFSETQRNKGNFPGRFSGRQFSNSRSEMNVSTLELGDSALYLCASKSLLDYGYTFGSGTRLTVV.

The chain has TRBV6-5 and TRBJ2-1; the D gene is possibly TRBD1 (5 bases). Trimming shortened V by 5 bases and J by 2 bases, and 13 bases separated the two germline ends. CDR1 MNHEY and CDR2 SVGAGI come from the germline V gene. The CDR3 runs 15 residues. DNA of the CDR3: TGTGCCAGCAGTCCCCGAGCAGGGACCTACAATGAGCAGTTCTTC. Protein: CASSPRAGTYNEQFF.

The chain joins TRBV11-2 to TRBJ2-7; D perhaps matches TRBD2 (5 bases). With 1 base removed from V and 1 base from J, the gap between germline ends came to 8 bases. CDR1 and CDR2 (germline): SGHAT, FQNNGV. This CDR3 contains 14 residues. The CDR3 bases are TGTGCCAGCAGCTTAGTTCGGGGATCCTACGAGCAGTACTTC. Its translation is CASSLVRGSYEQYF. Full variable domain (rest looked up from reference TRBV11-2 and TRBJ2-7): EAGVAQSPRYKIIEKRQSVAFWCNPISGHATLYWYQQILGQGPKLLIQFQNNGVVDDSQLPKDRFSAERLKGVDSTLKIQPAKLEDSAVYLCASSLVRGSYEQYFGPGTRLTVT.

This clone was detected once. V is TRBV11-2 and J is TRBJ1-1; the D gene is possibly TRBD1 (5 bases). There are 14 residues in the CDR3. Germline CDR1 is SGHAT and CDR2 is FQNNGV. Trimming cost V 8 bases and J 4 bases, with 17 bases left between them. The CDR3: CASSSGVEATEAFF. The CDR3 coding sequence is TGTGCCAGCTCCTCGGGGGTCGAGGCCACTGAAGCTTTCTTT.

The V and J genes are TRBV7-6 and TRBJ2-3, with 8 nucleotides matching TRBD1. J was trimmed by 5 bases and V by 4 bases; bases with no gene match: 8. Per germline, CDR1 SGHVS and CDR2 FNYEAQ. There are 15 residues in the CDR3. CDR3 protein: CASSSPQTGEDTQYF. The CDR3 nucleotides are TGTGCCAGCAGCTCCCCCCAGACAGGGGAAGATACGCAGTATTTT.

The J gene is TRBJ2-3, the V gene TRBV9; 10 bases line up with TRBD2. The CDR3 is made up of 16 amino acids. Germline V gives CDR1 SGDLS, CDR2 YYNGEE. J gave up 0 bases and V 5 bases, and 6 bases lay outside the gene matches. CDR3 residues: CASSSSGGASTDTQYF. In DNA form, the CDR3 reads TGTGCCAGCAGTTCGAGCGGGGGGGCGAGCACAGATACGCAGTATTTT.

The CDR3, as DNA: TGTGCCAGCAGCACCCGGACAGGGGCCTCCCTCGGCACTGAAGCTTTCTTT. It specifies CASSTRTGASLGTEAFF. This chain joins TRBV5-4 and TRBJ1-1; 9 bases agree with TRBD1. This CDR3 comprises 17 residues. Per germline, CDR1 SGHNT and CDR2 YYREEE (reference sequence). The ends lost 4 bases at V and 4 bases at J; junction bases unmatched: 14.

The CDR3 here is CASSPGTAIANTGELFF. The CDR3 bases are TGCGCCAGCAGCCCAGGAACGGCGATAGCGAACACCGGGGAGCTGTTTTTT. The chain combines TRBV4-3 with TRBJ2-2, with D uncertain. Germline V gives CDR1 LGHNA, CDR2 YSLEER. The CDR3 loop spans 17 amino acids. V shed 4 bases and J shed 0 bases, with 15 bases lying between them.

CDR3 amino acids: CASSLSAGVYYGYTF. The CDR3 DNA reads as TGTGCCAGCAGTTTATCGGCAGGGGTTTACTATGGCTACACCTTC. The chain is built from TRBV27 and TRBJ1-2; perhaps TRBD1 as D (6 bases). Germline V gives CDR1 MNHEY, CDR2 SMNVEV (reference sequence). The CDR3 consists of 15 residues. Deletions cut 0 bases from V and 3 bases from J, with 11 bases between.